The 10 T cell receptor beta chains in this list originate from one sample, sequenced in a study of T cell changes during pregnancy in multiple sclerosis. The data were produced by immunoSEQ multiplex PCR, yet TCRdb's version contains in-frame clones alone and is incomplete. This sample has roughly 48,000 clones, with roughly 88% found just once. The specimen comprised CD4+ T cells from peripheral blood mononuclear cells, sampled in the second trimester of pregnancy. These receptors were obtained from a female donor with multiple sclerosis, enrolled in a pregnancy study.

The rearrangement links TRBV30 to TRBJ2-1, with 13 bases aligning to TRBD2. Trimming removed 1 base from V and 0 bases from J; junction bases left unmatched: 6. CDR3 length: 18 amino acids. Germline assignment: CDR1 GTSNPN and CDR2 SVGIG (reference sequence). CDR3 DNA: TGTGCCTGGAGTGGGACTAGCGGGAGTCAGAGCTCCTACAATGAGCAGTTCTTC. Amino acids: CAWSGTSGSQSSYNEQFF.

This chain connects TRBV7-9 to TRBJ2-5; 9 bases are shared with TRBD1. V shed 2 bases, J shed 5 bases, and the junction held 9 bases outside the gene matches. The CDR3 is 16 amino acids. Germline V gene sequence: CDR1 SEHNR, CDR2 FQNEAQ (reference sequence). CDR3 sequence (DNA): TGTGCCAGCAGCTTACTTCGGGACAGGGACGGGGAGACCCAGTACTTC. This translates into CASSLLRDRDGETQYF.

The chain joins TRBV28 to TRBJ2-2, with 7 bases lining up with TRBD1. J lost 4 bases, V lost 7 bases, and 6 bases had no gene match. Germline-derived CDR1 and CDR2 are MDHEN and SYDVKM. The CDR3 extends over 14 amino acids. The CDR3 reads CASNYRGRTGELFF. CDR3 bases: TGTGCCAGCAATTACAGGGGCCGCACCGGGGAGCTGTTTTTT.

V gene TRBV27 combines with J gene TRBJ1-1, with TRBD1 matching 8 bases. Germline V gene sequence: CDR1 MNHEY, CDR2 SMNVEV (reference sequence). The CDR3 totals 16 residues. V lost 5 bases to trimming and J lost 2 bases; unmatched junction nucleotides: 10. DNA of the CDR3: TGTGCCAGCAGTCCAGGACAGGGAAGACCTAACACTGAAGCTTTCTTT. Protein sequence: CASSPGQGRPNTEAFF.

This clone is a singleton in its sample. The chain joins TRBV6-1 to TRBJ1-1; no reliable D call. Trimming removed 2 bases from V and 0 bases from J, with 7 bases in between. CDR3 length equals 14 residues. CDR1 is MNHNS and CDR2 is SASEGT in the germline V gene. In DNA, the CDR3 is TGTGCCAGCAGTGAATGGGCCTTGAACACTGAAGCTTTCTTT. Protein product: CASSEWALNTEAFF.

This clone has just one count. The CDR3 region is CASSTGGSNQPQHF. Here the CDR3 DNA reads TGTGCCAGCAGCACAGGGGGCAGCAATCAGCCCCAGCATTTT. The chain couples TRBV5-4 to TRBJ1-5; 9 nucleotides match TRBD1. The CDR3 spans 14 residues. Germline V CDR1 and CDR2: SGHNT, YYREEE (reference sequence). J gave up 1 base and V 4 bases, and 0 bases lay outside the gene matches.

The chain has TRBV7-6 and TRBJ2-7; 8 positions agree with TRBD2. Germline V gene lookup returns CDR1 SGHVS and CDR2 FNYEAQ. This CDR3 contains 13 residues. V lost 5 bases and J lost 3; bases outside the gene matches: 3. The CDR3 loop reads CASSPGLGYEQYF. In nucleotides, the CDR3 is TGTGCCAGCAGCCCGGGACTAGGCTACGAGCAGTACTTC.

The chain has TRBV7-2 and TRBJ2-3; D is uncertain. Deletions cut 4 bases from V and 5 bases from J, with 4 bases between. This CDR3 region has 11 residues. From germline, CDR1 is SGHTA and CDR2 FQGNSA. CDR3 in DNA: TGTGCCAGCAGCTCCCTAGATACGCAGTATTTT. It encodes CASSSLDTQYF.

The rearrangement joins TRBV6-6 to TRBJ2-1, with D possibly TRBD2 on 6 matching bases. The CDR3 is 15 amino acids. Germline V lookup: CDR1 MNHNY, CDR2 SVGAGI (reference sequence). V was pared by 2 bases and J by 6 bases, with 14 bases between. The CDR3 nucleotides read TGTGCCAGCAGTTACGATGGGACTCAACGCAATGAGCAGTTCTTC. Its translation: CASSYDGTQRNEQFF.

V and J are TRBV5-8 and TRBJ2-5, with D possibly TRBD2 on 6 matching bases. The CDR3 length is 14 residues. V gave up 3 bases and J gave up 1 base, with 10 bases separating them. Germline CDR1 and CDR2: SGHTS and YDEGEE. CDR3 residues: CASSSGTAQETQYF. DNA for the CDR3: TGTGCCAGCAGCTCCGGGACTGCCCAAGAGACCCAGTACTTC.